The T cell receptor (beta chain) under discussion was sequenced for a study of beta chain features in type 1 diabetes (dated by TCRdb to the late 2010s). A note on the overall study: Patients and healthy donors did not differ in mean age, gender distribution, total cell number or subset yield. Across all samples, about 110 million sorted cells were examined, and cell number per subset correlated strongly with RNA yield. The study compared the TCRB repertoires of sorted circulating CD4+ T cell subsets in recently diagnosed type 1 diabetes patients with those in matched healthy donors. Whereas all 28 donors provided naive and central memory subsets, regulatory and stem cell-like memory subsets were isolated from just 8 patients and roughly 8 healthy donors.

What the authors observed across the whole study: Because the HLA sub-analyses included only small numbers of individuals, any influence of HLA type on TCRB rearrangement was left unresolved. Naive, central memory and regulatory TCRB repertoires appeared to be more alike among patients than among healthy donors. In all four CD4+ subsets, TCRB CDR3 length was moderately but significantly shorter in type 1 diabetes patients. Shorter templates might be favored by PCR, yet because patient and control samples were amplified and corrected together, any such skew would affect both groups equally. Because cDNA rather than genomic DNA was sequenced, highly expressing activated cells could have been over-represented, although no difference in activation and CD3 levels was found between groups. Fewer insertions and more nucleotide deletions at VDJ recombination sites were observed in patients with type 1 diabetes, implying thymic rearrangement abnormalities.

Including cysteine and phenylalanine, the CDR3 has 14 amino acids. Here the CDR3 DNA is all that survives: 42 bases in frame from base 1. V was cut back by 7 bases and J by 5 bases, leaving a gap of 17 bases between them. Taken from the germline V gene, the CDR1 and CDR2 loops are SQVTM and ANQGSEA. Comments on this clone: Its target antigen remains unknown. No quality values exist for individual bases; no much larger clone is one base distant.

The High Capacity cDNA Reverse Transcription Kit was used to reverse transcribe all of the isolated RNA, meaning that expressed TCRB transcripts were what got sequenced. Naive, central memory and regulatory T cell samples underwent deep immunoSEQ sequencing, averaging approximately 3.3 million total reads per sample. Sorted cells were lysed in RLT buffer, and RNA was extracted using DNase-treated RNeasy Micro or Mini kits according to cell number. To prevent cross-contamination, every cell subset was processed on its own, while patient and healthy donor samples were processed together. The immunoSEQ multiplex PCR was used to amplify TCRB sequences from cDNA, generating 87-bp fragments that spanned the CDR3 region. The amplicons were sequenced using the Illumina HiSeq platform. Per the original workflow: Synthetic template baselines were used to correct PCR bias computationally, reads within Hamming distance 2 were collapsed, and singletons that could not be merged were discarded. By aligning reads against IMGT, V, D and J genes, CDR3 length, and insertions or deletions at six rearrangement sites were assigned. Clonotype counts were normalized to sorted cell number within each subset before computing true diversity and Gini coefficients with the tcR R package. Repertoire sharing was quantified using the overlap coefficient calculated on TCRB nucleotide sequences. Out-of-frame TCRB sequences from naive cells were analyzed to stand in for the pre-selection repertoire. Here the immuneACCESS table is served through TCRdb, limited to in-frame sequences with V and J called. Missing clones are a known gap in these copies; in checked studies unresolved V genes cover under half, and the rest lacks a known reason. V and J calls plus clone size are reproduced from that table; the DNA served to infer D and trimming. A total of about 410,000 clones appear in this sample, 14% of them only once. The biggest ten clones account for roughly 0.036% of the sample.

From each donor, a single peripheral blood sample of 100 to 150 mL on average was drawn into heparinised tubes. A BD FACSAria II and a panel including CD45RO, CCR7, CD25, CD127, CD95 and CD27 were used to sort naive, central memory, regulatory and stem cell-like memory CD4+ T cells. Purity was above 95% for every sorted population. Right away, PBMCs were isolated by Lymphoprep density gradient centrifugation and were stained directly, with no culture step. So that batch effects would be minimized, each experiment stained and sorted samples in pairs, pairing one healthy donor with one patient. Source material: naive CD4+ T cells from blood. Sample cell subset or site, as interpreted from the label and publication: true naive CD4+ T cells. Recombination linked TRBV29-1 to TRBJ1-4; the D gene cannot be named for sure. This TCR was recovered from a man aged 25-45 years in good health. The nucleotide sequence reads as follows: TGCAGCGCCGAGGGTTCTACTGGCAATGAAAAACTGTTTTTT. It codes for CSAEGSTGNEKLFF.